These 26 T cell receptor beta chains were all obtained from the same sample, sequenced in a study of OX40 agonist ivuxolimab in advanced cancers. Assay: immunoSEQ multiplex PCR; the TCRdb copy retains only in-frame clones and omits some. The repertoire consists of approximately 41,000 clones, with 85% to 90% occurring once and the leading ten covering roughly 36%. The sequencing here drew on CD4+ or CD8+ T cells sorted from blood, taken in a trial of the OX40 agonist ivuxolimab. These receptors all come from an adult with an advanced solid tumor such as melanoma, head and neck, liver or kidney cancer.

This clone appeared once. The chain carries TRBV5-4 and TRBJ2-1, with no clear D. Trimming took 3 bases from V and 5 from J, leaving 18 bases between them. The length of the CDR3 is 16 residues. Per the germline V gene, CDR1 is SGHNT and CDR2 is YYREEE (reference sequence). In nucleotides, the CDR3 is TGTGCCAGCAGCTCCAAGGCTGCACAAGCCCACAATGAGCAGTTCTTC. Encoded protein: CASSSKAAQAHNEQFF.

V gene TRBV28 combines with J gene TRBJ2-2; TRBD1 is a possible D gene (6 bases). V lost 6 bases, J lost 1 base, and 9 bases lay in between. The CDR3 is 14 residues long. Germline lookup yields CDR1 MDHEN and CDR2 SYDVKM. In DNA form, the CDR3 reads TGTGCCAGCAGGACGGGACAGAACACCGGGGAGCTGTTTTTT. This gives the protein CASRTGQNTGELFF.

This sequence joins TRBV6-1 and TRBJ2-7; TRBD1 might be the D (5 bases). The V and J ends lost 8 bases and 0 bases respectively, with 17 bases between them. CDR3 length: 15 amino acids. Germline assignment: CDR1 MNHNS and CDR2 SASEGT. This CDR3 reads CASRPDSGSSYEQYF. The DNA for the CDR3 is TGTGCCAGCCGGCCTGACAGTGGAAGCTCCTACGAGCAGTACTTC.

This chain uses TRBV19 with TRBJ2-2; no clear D. The CDR3 sequence is 13 residues long. V lost 4 bases and J 7 bases, leaving 10 bases between the germline ends. Looked up from germline, CDR1 is LNHDA and CDR2 is SQIVND (reference sequence). The CDR3 region is CASSTRTVGELFF. CDR3 coding DNA: TGTGCCAGTAGTACTCGGACCGTCGGGGAGCTGTTTTTT. The entire variable domain, with the rest obtained from reference TRBV19 and TRBJ2-2, is as follows: DGGITQSPKYLFRKEGQNVTLSCEQNLNHDAMYWYRQDPGQGLRLIYYSQIVNDFQKGDIAEGYSVSREKKESFPLTVTSAQKNPTAFYLCASSTRTVGELFFGEGSRLTVL.

This sequence joins TRBV29-1 and TRBJ2-3, with 14 bases that match TRBD2. CDR1 is SQVTM, CDR2 ANQGSEA, per germline. The CDR3 runs to 14 residues. After removal of 6 bases from V and 4 bases from J, the junction contained 3 bases not matched to a gene. DNA for the CDR3: TGCAGCGTCGGGACTAGCGGGAGTGCAGATACGCAGTATTTT. This codes for CSVGTSGSADTQYF.

A single count supports this clone. CDR3 nucleotide sequence: TGTGCCAGCTCACAACAGGCAACCTACGAGCAGTACTTC. This sequence encodes CASSQQATYEQYF. The V gene is TRBV18, the J gene TRBJ2-7; TRBD1 might be the D (5 bases). The CDR3 has 13 residues. Germline assignment: CDR1 KGHSH and CDR2 LQKENI. V lost 4 bases and J 2 bases, leaving 9 bases between the germline ends.

The rearrangement links TRBV6-1 to TRBJ2-1; TRBD1 or TRBD2 may be the D gene (5 bases each). V was shortened by 3 bases and J by 7 bases, with 19 bases between the two germline ends. This CDR3 has 16 amino acids. Germline CDR1 and CDR2: MNHNS and SASEGT. CDR3 sequence (DNA): TGTGCCAGCAGTGACCCTCCGGGGCTTTTTTCTAATGAGCAGTTCTTC. Translated, it gives CASSDPPGLFSNEQFF.

This clone was picked up one time. This rearrangement joins TRBV18 to TRBJ2-7; a weak D match, TRBD1 (5 bases). Germline V gives CDR1 KGHSH, CDR2 LQKENI. CDR3 length equals 15 residues. V lost 0 bases and J lost 0, with 9 bases in between. The CDR3 coding sequence is TGTGCCAGCTCACCACCGGCTGACAGCTCCTACGAGCAGTACTTC. Encoded protein: CASSPPADSSYEQYF.

V and J are TRBV15 and TRBJ2-5, with D perhaps TRBD1 or TRBD2 (5 bases each). The end of the DNA fits TRBJ2-7 better, so the J call may be wrong. This CDR3 comprises 14 residues. CDR1 is LNHNV, CDR2 YYDKDF, per germline (reference sequence). The CDR3 is CATSREDTNYEQYF. CDR3 DNA: TGTGCCACCAGCAGGGAGGACACAAACTACGAGCAGTACTTC.

CDR3 in amino acids: CASSRDRGDEKLFF. Here the CDR3 DNA reads TGTGCCAGCAGCCGCGACAGGGGAGATGAAAAACTGTTTTTT. The V and J genes are TRBV14 and TRBJ1-4, with TRBD1 matching 8 bases. With 4 bases clipped from V and 6 bases from J, the junction kept 4 bases outside the gene matches. CDR3 length: 14 amino acids. Germline CDR1 reads SGHDN; CDR2 reads FVKESK.

The rearrangement joins TRBV2 to TRBJ2-1, with 7 bases matching TRBD1. This CDR3 region has 11 residues. The V gene end was trimmed by 6 bases and the J gene end by 13 bases; junction bases not matched to a gene: 6. Looked up from germline, CDR1 is SNHLY and CDR2 is FYNNEI. The CDR3 coding sequence is TGTGCCAGCAGGCTTACAGGGGATCAGTTCTTC. It is translated as CASRLTGDQFF.

In its sample, this clone was seen a few times. The rearrangement links TRBV4-1 to TRBJ2-5; D is unclear. The CDR3 is made up of 12 amino acids. Germline values: CDR1 MGHRA, CDR2 YSYEKL. With 1 base removed from V and 5 bases from J, the gap between germline ends came to 5 bases. CDR3 DNA sequence: TGCGCCAGCAGCCAAGTCGTCGAGACCCAGTACTTC. It translates to CASSQVVETQYF.

The DNA of the CDR3 is TGTGCCAGCAGCTTGCACCTCCTAGCGGAGGTGTACAATGAGCAGTTCTTC. Protein product: CASSLHLLAEVYNEQFF. This sequence joins TRBV5-4 and TRBJ2-1, with 7 bases matching TRBD2. Germline values: CDR1 SGHNT, CDR2 YYREEE (reference sequence). The CDR3 covers 17 residues. The trim removed 1 base at V and 4 bases at J, leaving 11 bases unmatched.

This chain joins TRBV10-3 and TRBJ2-3; maybe TRBD2 (5 bases). This CDR3 is 16 amino acids long. Trimming shortened V by 3 bases and J by 1 base, and 14 bases separated the two germline ends. CDR1 ENHRY and CDR2 SYGVKD come from the germline V gene. CDR3 residues: CAISEVLGVGTDTQYF. The CDR3 DNA reads TGTGCCATCAGTGAAGTACTCGGGGTGGGCACAGATACGCAGTATTTT.

The rearrangement joins TRBV9 to TRBJ2-1; TRBD2 matches at 11 bases. V gave up 1 base and J gave up 7 bases; unmatched junction bases: 4. CDR3 length: 15 amino acids. The V gene's germline CDR1 is SGDLS and CDR2 YYNGEE. Here the CDR3 DNA reads TGTGCCAGCAGCGTACGGACTAGCGGGCCTAATGAGCAGTTCTTC. Its translation: CASSVRTSGPNEQFF.

V and J are TRBV7-6 and TRBJ2-2, with D unresolved. Germline V gives CDR1 SGHVS, CDR2 FNYEAQ. Deletions cut 0 bases from V and 4 bases from J, with 12 bases between. The CDR3 extends over 16 amino acids. The CDR3 here is CASSLAAVGSTGELFF. For the CDR3, the DNA is TGTGCCAGCAGCTTAGCGGCCGTGGGAAGCACCGGGGAGCTGTTTTTT. Complete variable domain (other parts from reference TRBV7-6 and TRBJ2-2): GAGVSQSPRYKVTKRGQDVALRCDPISGHVSLYWYRQALGQGPEFLTYFNYEAQQDKSGLPNDRFSAERPEGSISTLTIQRTEQRDSAMYRCASSLAAVGSTGELFFGEGSRLTVL.

The J gene is TRBJ2-5, the V gene TRBV7-9; TRBD2 matches 7 bases. CDR3 length: 13 residues. The trim removed 0 bases at V and 5 bases at J, leaving 0 bases unmatched. Germline V gene sequence: CDR1 SEHNR, CDR2 FQNEAQ (reference sequence). Here the CDR3 DNA reads TGTGCCAGCAGCTTAGCGGGAGGGGAGACCCAGTACTTC. It codes for CASSLAGGETQYF.

The genes are TRBV29-1 and TRBJ1-4; D uncertain. This CDR3 region has 13 residues. The ends were cut back, 7 bases at V and 3 bases at J, with 12 bases in the middle. Germline CDR1 reads SQVTM; CDR2 reads ANQGSEA. For the CDR3, the DNA is TGCAGCGCCCATTTAGTAGCTAATGAAAAACTGTTTTTT. Translating gives CSAHLVANEKLFF.

The chain recombines TRBV15 with TRBJ2-3, with 12 bases identical to TRBD2. CDR1 and CDR2 from the germline V gene are LNHNV and YYDKDF (reference sequence). This CDR3 spans 17 amino acids. J lost 2 bases, V lost 2 bases, and 5 bases had no gene match. CDR3 bases: TGTGCCACCAGCAGACTAGCGGGAGGGCATGACACAGATACGCAGTATTTT. Encoded protein: CATSRLAGGHDTDTQYF.

The V call is TRBV5-4, the J call TRBJ2-1; D is possibly TRBD1 (6 bases). This CDR3 is built from 16 residues. Trimming removed 0 bases from V and 5 bases from J, with 15 bases in between. The germline gives CDR1 SGHNT, CDR2 YYREEE (reference sequence). The CDR3 nucleotides read TGTGCCAGCAGCTTGGGGGGGCTAAAAACCCACAATGAGCAGTTCTTC. Translated, it gives CASSLGGLKTHNEQFF.

V and J are TRBV5-1 and TRBJ2-1; 8 bases align to TRBD2. Germline CDR1 and CDR2: SGHRS and YFSETQ. The CDR3 sequence is 16 residues long. V dropped 4 bases and J dropped 9; count of bases not matched to a gene: 15. CDR3 sequence reads: CASSPRAPGTSGEQFF. CDR3 in DNA: TGCGCCAGCAGCCCACGCGCACCCGGGACTAGTGGTGAGCAGTTCTTC. Filled out from reference TRBV5-1 and TRBJ2-1, the complete variable domain reads KAGVTQTPRYLIKTRGQQVTLSCSPISGHRSVSWYQQTPGQGLQFLFEYFSETQRNKGNFPGRFSGRQFSNSRSEMNVSTLELGDSALYLCASSPRAPGTSGEQFFGPGTRLTVL.

The sample holds a few counts of this clone. V gene TRBV4-2 combines with J gene TRBJ1-2; D ambiguous. Germline CDR1 is LGHNA and CDR2 is YNFKEQ. V was pared by 2 bases and J by 0 bases, with 7 bases between. The length of the CDR3 is 14 residues. The CDR3 loop reads CASSQPIPNYGYTF. In DNA, the CDR3 is TGTGCCAGCAGCCAACCGATACCTAACTATGGCTACACCTTC.

The chain recombines TRBV7-6 with TRBJ2-5, with D tentatively TRBD2 (6 bases). This CDR3 contains 15 residues. CDR1 and CDR2 (germline): SGHVS, FNYEAQ. Trimming stripped 1 base from V and 5 bases from J, with 14 bases between. The CDR3 is CASSLGAGTPETQYF. CDR3 in DNA: TGTGCCAGCAGCTTAGGGGCGGGGACCCCCGAGACCCAGTACTTC.

This chain joins TRBV9 and TRBJ2-7, with TRBD1 as a possible D gene (5 bases). The V end was cut by 0 bases, the J end by 2 bases, with 9 bases between. The germline CDR1 and CDR2 sequences are SGDLS and YYNGEE. The length of the CDR3 is 14 residues. This CDR3 reads CASSVASGPYEQYF. The CDR3 DNA follows: TGTGCCAGCAGCGTAGCCTCAGGGCCCTACGAGCAGTACTTC. The full variable domain, in which reference TRBV9 and TRBJ2-7 provide the parts outside the CDR3, is DSGVTQTPKHLITATGQRVTLRCSPRSGDLSVYWYQQSLDQGLQFLIQYYNGEERAKGNILERFSAQQFPDLHSELNLSSLELGDSALYFCASSVASGPYEQYFGPGTRLTVT.

This rearrangement joins TRBV13 to TRBJ2-1; the D call may be TRBD1 or TRBD2 (5 bases each). The CDR3 is made up of 15 amino acids. Between the trimmed V and J ends, which lost 5 bases and 4 bases, there was a span of 15 bases. Germline CDR1 is PRHDT and CDR2 is FYEKMQ (reference sequence). CDR3 protein: CASSPIPGRYNEQFF. In DNA form, the CDR3 reads TGTGCCAGCAGCCCGATTCCGGGGCGATACAATGAGCAGTTCTTC.

V is TRBV7-9 and J is TRBJ1-4; 8 bases agree with TRBD1. J lost 0 bases, V lost 4 bases, and 1 base had no gene match. The CDR3 spans 15 residues. CDR1 SEHNR and CDR2 FQNEAQ come from the germline V gene (reference sequence). CDR3 coding DNA: TGTGCCAGCAGCTGGGGACAGGCAACTAATGAAAAACTGTTTTTT. It yields the protein CASSWGQATNEKLFF.